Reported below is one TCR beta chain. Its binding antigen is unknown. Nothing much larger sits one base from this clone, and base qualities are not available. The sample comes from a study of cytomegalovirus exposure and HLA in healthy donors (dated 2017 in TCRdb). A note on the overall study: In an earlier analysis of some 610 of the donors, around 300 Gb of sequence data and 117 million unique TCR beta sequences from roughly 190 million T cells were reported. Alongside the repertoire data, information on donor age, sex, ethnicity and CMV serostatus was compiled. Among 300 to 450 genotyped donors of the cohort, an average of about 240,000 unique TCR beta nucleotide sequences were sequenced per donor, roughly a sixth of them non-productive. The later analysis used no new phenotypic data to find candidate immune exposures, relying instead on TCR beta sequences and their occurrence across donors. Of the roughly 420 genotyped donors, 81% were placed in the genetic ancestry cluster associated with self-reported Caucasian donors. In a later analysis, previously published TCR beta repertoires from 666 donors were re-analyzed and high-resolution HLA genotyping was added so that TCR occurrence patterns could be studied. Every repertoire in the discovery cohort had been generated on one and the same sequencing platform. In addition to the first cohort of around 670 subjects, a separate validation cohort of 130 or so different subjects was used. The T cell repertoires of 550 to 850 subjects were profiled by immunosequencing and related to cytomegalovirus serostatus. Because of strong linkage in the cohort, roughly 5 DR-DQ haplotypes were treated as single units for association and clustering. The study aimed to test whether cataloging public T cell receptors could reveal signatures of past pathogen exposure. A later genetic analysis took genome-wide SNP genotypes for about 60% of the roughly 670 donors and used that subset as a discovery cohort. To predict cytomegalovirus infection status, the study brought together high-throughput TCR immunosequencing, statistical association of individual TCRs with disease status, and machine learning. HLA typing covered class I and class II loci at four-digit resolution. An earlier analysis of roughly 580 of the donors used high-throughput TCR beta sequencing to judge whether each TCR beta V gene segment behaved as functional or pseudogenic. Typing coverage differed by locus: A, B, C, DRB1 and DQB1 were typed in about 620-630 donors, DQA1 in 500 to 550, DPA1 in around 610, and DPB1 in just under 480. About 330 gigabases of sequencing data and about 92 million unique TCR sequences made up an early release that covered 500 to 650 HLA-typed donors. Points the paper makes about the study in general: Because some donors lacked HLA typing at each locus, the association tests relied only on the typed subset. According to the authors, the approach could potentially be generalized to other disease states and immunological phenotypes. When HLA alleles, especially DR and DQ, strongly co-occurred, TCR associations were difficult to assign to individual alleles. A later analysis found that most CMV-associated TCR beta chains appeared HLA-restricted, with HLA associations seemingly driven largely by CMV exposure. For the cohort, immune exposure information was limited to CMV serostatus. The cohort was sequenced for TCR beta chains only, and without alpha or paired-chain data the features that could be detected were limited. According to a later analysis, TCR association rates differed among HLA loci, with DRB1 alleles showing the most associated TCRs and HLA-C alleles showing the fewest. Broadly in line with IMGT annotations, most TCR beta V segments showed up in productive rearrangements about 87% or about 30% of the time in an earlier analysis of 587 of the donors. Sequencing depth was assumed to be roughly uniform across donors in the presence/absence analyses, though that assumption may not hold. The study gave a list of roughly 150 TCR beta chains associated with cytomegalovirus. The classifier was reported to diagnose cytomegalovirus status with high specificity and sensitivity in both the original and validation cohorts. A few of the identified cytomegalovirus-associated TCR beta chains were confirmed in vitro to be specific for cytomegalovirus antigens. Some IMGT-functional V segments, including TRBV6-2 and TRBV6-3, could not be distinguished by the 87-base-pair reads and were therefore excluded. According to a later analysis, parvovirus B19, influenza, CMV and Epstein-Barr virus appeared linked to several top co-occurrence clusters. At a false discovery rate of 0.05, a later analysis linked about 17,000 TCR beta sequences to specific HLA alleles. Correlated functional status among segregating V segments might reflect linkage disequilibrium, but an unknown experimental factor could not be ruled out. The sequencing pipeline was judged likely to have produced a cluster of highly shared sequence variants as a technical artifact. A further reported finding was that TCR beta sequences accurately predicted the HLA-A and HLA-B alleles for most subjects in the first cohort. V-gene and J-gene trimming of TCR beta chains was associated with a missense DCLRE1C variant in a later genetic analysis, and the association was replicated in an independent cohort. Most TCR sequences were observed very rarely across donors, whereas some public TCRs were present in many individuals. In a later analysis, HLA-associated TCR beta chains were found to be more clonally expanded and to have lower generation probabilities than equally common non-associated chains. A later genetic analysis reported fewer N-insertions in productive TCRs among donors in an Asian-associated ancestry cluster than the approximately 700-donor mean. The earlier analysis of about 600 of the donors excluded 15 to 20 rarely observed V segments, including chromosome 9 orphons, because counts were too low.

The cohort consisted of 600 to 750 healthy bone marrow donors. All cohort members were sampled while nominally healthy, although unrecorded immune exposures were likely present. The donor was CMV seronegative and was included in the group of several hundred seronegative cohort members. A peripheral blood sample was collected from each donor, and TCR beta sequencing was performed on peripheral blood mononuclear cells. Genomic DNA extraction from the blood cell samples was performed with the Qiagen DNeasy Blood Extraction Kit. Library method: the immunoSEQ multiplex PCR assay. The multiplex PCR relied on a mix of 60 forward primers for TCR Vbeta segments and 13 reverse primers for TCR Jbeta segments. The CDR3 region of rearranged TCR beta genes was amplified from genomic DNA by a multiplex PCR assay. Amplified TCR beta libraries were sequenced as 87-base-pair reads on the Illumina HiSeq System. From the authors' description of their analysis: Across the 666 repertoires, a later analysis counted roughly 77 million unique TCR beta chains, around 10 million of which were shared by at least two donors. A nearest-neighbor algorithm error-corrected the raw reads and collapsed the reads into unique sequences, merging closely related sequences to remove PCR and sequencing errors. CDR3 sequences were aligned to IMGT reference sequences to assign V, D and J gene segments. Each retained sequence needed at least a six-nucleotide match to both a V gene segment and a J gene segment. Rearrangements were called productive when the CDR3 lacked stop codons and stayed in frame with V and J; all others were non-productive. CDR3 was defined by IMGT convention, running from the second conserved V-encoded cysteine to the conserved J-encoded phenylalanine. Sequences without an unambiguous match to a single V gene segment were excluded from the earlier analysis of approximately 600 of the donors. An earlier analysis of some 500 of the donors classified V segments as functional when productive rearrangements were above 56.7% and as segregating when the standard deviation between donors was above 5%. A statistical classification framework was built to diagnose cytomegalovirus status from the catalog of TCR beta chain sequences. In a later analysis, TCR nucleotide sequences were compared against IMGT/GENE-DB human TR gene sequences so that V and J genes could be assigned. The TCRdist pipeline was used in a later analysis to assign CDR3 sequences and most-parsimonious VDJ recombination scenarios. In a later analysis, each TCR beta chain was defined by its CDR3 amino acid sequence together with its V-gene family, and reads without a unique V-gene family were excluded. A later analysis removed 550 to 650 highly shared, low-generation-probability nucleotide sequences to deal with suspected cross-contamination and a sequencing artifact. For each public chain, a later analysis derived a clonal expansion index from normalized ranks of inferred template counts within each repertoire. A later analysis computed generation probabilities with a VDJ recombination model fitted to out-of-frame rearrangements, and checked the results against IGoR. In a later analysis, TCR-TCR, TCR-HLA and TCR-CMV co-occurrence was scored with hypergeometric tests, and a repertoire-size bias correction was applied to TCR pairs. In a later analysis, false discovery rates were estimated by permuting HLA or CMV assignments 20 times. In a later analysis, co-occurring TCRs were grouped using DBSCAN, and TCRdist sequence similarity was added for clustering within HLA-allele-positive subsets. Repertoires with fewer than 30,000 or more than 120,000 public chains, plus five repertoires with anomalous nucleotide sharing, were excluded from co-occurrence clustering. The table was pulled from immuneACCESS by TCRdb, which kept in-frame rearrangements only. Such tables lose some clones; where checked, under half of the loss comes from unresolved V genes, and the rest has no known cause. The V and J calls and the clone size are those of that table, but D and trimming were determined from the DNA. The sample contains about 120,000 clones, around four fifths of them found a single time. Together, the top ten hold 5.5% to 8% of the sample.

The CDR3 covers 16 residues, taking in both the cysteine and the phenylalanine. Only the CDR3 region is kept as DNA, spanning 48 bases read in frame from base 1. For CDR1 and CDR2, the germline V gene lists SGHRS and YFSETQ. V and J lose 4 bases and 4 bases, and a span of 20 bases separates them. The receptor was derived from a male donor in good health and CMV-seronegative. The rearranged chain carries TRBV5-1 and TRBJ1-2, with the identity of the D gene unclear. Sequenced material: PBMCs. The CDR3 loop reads CASSPETNSFPYGYTF. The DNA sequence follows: TGCGCCAGCAGCCCCGAGACGAACAGCTTTCCCTATGGCTACACCTTC.